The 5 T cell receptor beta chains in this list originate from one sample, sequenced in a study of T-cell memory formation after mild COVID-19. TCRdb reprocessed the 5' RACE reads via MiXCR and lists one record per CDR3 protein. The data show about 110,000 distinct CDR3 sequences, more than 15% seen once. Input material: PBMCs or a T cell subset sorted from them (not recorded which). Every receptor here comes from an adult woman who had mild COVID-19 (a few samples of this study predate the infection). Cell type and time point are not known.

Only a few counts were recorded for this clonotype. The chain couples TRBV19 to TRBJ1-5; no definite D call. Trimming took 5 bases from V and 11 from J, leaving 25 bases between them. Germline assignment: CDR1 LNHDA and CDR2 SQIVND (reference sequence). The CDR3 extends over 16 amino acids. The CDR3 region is CASSPQATPRERTQHF. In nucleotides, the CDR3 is TGTGCCAGTAGTCCGCAGGCCACCCCGAGGGAGCGGACCCAGCATTTT.

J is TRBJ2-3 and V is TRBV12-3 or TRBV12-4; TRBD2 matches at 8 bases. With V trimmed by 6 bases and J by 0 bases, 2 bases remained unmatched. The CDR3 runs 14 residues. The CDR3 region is CASSPGGSTDTQYF. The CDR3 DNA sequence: TGTGCCAGCAGCCCGGGGGGGAGCACAGATACGCAGTATTTT.

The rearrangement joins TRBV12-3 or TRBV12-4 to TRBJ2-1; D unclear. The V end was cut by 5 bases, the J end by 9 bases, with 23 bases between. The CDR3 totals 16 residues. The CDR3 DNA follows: TGTGCCAGCAGTGTCCAAGTGGGGTCGGTGGTCGGTGAGCAGTTCTTC. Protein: CASSVQVGSVVGEQFF.

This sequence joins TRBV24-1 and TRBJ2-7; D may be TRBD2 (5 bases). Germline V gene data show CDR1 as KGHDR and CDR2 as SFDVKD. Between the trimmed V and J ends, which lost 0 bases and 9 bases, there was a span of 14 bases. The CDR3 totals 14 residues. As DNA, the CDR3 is TGTGCCACCAGTGATTTGGGAGGCTACGAGCGGCAGTACTTC. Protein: CATSDLGGYERQYF.

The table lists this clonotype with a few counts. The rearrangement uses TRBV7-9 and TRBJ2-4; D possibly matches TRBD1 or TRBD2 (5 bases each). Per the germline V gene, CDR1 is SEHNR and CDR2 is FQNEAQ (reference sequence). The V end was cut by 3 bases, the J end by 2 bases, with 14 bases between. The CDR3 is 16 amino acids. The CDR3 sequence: CASSFSGTGTKNIQYF. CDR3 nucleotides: TGTGCCAGCAGCTTCTCGGGGACCGGAACCAAAAACATTCAGTACTTC.